What follows describes a single TCR beta chain. Its antigen is unknown. This sample stems from a study of shared clonotypes between healthy human individuals. Study-level points and caveats: Non-shared clonotypes had lower generation probabilities than those shared by all four donors. Sharing across several donors was seen in 4.5% to 6.5% of naive CD4 clonotypes.

The CDR3 sequence is 15 residues long. The V gene end was trimmed by 3 bases and the J gene end by 2 bases; junction bases not matched to a gene: 4. CDR1 and CDR2 (germline): SGHNT, YYREEE (reference sequence). The data were produced by immunoSEQ multiplex PCR, yet TCRdb's version contains in-frame clones alone and is incomplete. The table lists approximately 2,200,000 clones, about 92% of them singletons. Naive-designated CD8 cells lacked CD45RO, were positively enriched for CCR7, and omitted terminally differentiated effector memory CD45RA+ cells. The study drew its donors from healthy HIV-negative adults without recent acute infections or vaccinations.

The sample taken for sequencing was naive CD8+ T cells from PBMCs. The receptor was isolated from a man aged 18 to 30 in good health. Some clones in this sample may be carry-over from other donors' samples. This chain joins TRBV5-4 and TRBJ1-1, with 10 bases fitting TRBD1. The CDR3 DNA is TGTGCCAGCAGCTCCCGGACAGGGGGTAACACTGAAGCTTTCTTT. This codes for CASSSRTGGNTEAFF.